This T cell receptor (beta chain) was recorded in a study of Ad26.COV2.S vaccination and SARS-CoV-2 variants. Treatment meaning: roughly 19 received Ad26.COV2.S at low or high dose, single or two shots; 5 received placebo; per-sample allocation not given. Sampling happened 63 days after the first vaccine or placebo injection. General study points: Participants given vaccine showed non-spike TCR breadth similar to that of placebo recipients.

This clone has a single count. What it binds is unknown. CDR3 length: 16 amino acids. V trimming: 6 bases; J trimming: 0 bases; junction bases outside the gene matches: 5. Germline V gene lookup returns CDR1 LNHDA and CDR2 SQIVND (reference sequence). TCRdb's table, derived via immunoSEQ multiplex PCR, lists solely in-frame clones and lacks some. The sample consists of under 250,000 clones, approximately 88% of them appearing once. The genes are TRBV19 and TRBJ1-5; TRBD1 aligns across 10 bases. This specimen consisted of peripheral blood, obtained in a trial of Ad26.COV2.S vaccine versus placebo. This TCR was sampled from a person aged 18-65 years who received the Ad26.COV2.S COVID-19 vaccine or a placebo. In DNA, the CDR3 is TGTGCCAGTAGCAGACAGGGGGCTGGTAGCAATCAGCCCCAGCATTTT. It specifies CASSRQGAGSNQPQHF.